These 21 T cell receptor beta chains were all obtained from the same sample, sequenced in a study of blood T cell repertoires in COVID-19. Assay used: immunoSEQ multiplex PCR; TCRdb lists only in-frame clones, some missing. The table lists over 300,000 clones, more than 70% of them singletons. Material: peripheral blood. These receptor sequences come from a woman aged 45 to 65 with acute or convalescent COVID-19.

The J gene is TRBJ2-7, the V gene TRBV7-2; TRBD2 matches at 7 bases. Germline CDR1 and CDR2: SGHTA and FQGNSA. This CDR3 has 15 amino acids. The trim removed 2 bases at V and 6 bases at J, leaving 10 bases unmatched. DNA of the CDR3: TGTGCCAGCAGCTTACTAAGGACTAGGAGTCGCGAGCAGTACTTC. Its translation is CASSLLRTRSREQYF.

This sequence joins TRBV24-1 and TRBJ2-2, with a possible D match to TRBD2 (6 bases). The CDR3 is 16 residues long. V was shortened by 3 bases and J by 7 bases, with 17 bases between the two germline ends. CDR1 is KGHDR and CDR2 is SFDVKD in the germline V gene. CDR3 loop: CATSDPRRGESGELFF. Here the CDR3 DNA reads TGTGCCACCAGTGATCCCCGGAGGGGCGAAAGCGGGGAGCTGTTTTTT.

The rearrangement joins TRBV5-1 to TRBJ1-4; D unresolved. The CDR3 totals 14 residues. V was cut by 2 bases and J by 5 bases, with 10 bases left in between. Looked up from germline, CDR1 is SGHRS and CDR2 is YFSETQ. CDR3 in amino acids: CASSLEGRNEKLFF. CDR3 DNA: TGCGCCAGCAGCTTAGAAGGGAGGAATGAAAAACTGTTTTTT.

The rearrangement links TRBV25-1 to TRBJ2-7; 9 positions match TRBD1. Germline V gene lookup returns CDR1 MGHDK and CDR2 SYGVNS. The CDR3 extends over 15 amino acids. The junction had 5 bases not matched to a gene; V was cut back by 3 bases and J by 2 bases. The CDR3, as DNA: TGTGCCAGCAGTGAGGGGACAGGGAGAACCTACGAGCAGTACTTC. This codes for CASSEGTGRTYEQYF.

The chain couples TRBV28 to TRBJ2-3; 7 bases are shared with TRBD2. The germline gives CDR1 MDHEN, CDR2 SYDVKM. This CDR3 spans 17 amino acids. V shed 2 bases and J 2 bases; nucleotides not matched to a gene: 10. For the CDR3, the DNA is TGTGCCAGCAGTTTACCGACGGCTAGCGGCTACACAGATACGCAGTATTTT. Protein: CASSLPTASGYTDTQYF.

This chain links TRBV19 with TRBJ2-7; weak D call: TRBD2 (5 bases). V was trimmed by 4 bases and J by 6 bases, leaving 10 bases between them. This CDR3 has 12 residues. Per the germline V gene, CDR1 is LNHDA and CDR2 is SQIVND (reference sequence). CDR3 protein: CASSTSQFEQYF. CDR3 DNA: TGTGCCAGTAGTACTAGCCAGTTCGAGCAGTACTTC.

This clone was detected once. This chain uses TRBV18 with TRBJ1-1; 9 bases match TRBD1. Germline CDR1 KGHSH, CDR2 LQKENI. The CDR3 loop spans 16 amino acids. V was clipped by 0 bases and J by 6 bases; unmatched bases: 8. CDR3 bases: TGTGCCAGCTCACCACCTGGAGTCGACAGGGGGTCTGAAGCTTTCTTT. Protein product: CASSPPGVDRGSEAFF.

Regarding this clone: Within the sample, other DNA sequences also encode this same CDR3. The rearrangement links TRBV18 to TRBJ2-7; a possible D gene is TRBD2 (13 bases). V was cut by 4 bases and J by 10 bases, with 41 bases left in between. The germline V gene has CDR1 KGHSH and CDR2 LQKENI. The CDR3 has 21 amino acids. The DNA for the CDR3 is TGTGCCAGCTCACTCGAGGGACAGGGGGCCCTTCGGACTAGCGGGAGAAGGCCCCAGTACTTC. This sequence encodes CASSLEGQGALRTSGRRPQYF.

The chain couples TRBV19 to TRBJ1-1; no clear D gene. Trimming left V 4 bases short and J 5 bases short, with 14 bases between. Germline V gene sequence: CDR1 LNHDA, CDR2 SQIVND (reference sequence). The length of the CDR3 is 14 residues. CDR3 protein: CASSKVTRGTEAFF. The DNA for the CDR3 is TGTGCCAGTAGTAAGGTCACCCGGGGAACTGAAGCTTTCTTT.

V gene TRBV10-1 combines with J gene TRBJ2-3; the match to TRBD2 covers 8 bases. The CDR3 spans 16 residues. CDR1 is WNHNN, CDR2 SYGVQD, per germline (reference sequence). V lost 0 bases and J lost 3; bases outside the gene matches: 5. The CDR3 DNA reads TGCGCCAGCAGTGAGTCGGGACTAGTGGATACAGATACGCAGTATTTT. As protein: CASSESGLVDTDTQYF.

The chain combines TRBV24-1 with TRBJ2-3, with 12 bases that match TRBD1. CDR3 length equals 18 residues. After removal of 4 bases from V and 0 bases from J, the junction contained 7 bases not matched to a gene. Germline loops: CDR1 KGHDR, CDR2 SFDVKD. The CDR3 DNA reads as TGTGCCACCAGTGACCAGGGACAGGGGGCGCAGAGCACAGATACGCAGTATTTT. This encodes CATSDQGQGAQSTDTQYF.

The J gene is TRBJ1-2, the V gene TRBV19, with D possibly matching TRBD1 (5 bases). The CDR3 is 14 residues long. Per germline, CDR1 LNHDA and CDR2 SQIVND (reference sequence). Between the trimmed V and J ends, which lost 10 bases and 9 bases, there was a span of 24 bases. The DNA of the CDR3 is TGTGCCACCACATACCAGGGCGGCAGCTACAGCTACACCTTC. Its translation is CATTYQGGSYSYTF. Filled out from reference TRBV19 and TRBJ1-2, the complete variable domain reads DGGITQSPKYLFRKEGQNVTLSCEQNLNHDAMYWYRQDPGQGLRLIYYSQIVNDFQKGDIAEGYSVSREKKESFPLTVTSAQKNPTAFYLCATTYQGGSYSYTFGSGTRLTVV.

The gene calls are TRBV11-2 and TRBJ2-3; D is undetermined. Between the trimmed V and J ends, which lost 3 bases and 0 bases, there was a span of 10 bases. The length of the CDR3 is 15 residues. Germline lookup yields CDR1 SGHAT and CDR2 FQNNGV. The CDR3 bases are TGTGCCAGCAGCTTTCCCAGGCAGAGCACAGATACGCAGTATTTT. It is translated as CASSFPRQSTDTQYF.

V usage is TRBV18 and J usage is TRBJ2-5; 9 bases map to TRBD1. Germline-derived CDR1 and CDR2 are KGHSH and LQKENI. Unmatched junction bases numbered 6, after V lost 1 base and J lost 3 bases. The CDR3 totals 16 residues. The CDR3 region has the DNA TGTGCCAGCTCACCACGGATGGGACAGGGCGAAGAGACCCAGTACTTC. Residues: CASSPRMGQGEETQYF.

This clone occurred once. The rearrangement links TRBV7-2 to TRBJ2-1; D is ambiguous. The CDR3 extends over 15 amino acids. CDR1 and CDR2 from the germline V gene are SGHTA and FQGNSA. Trimming stripped 3 bases from V and 9 bases from J, with 18 bases between. This CDR3 is CASSFTSGYGVEQFF. In DNA form, the CDR3 reads TGTGCCAGCAGCTTCACCTCGGGTTATGGTGTTGAGCAGTTCTTC.

This chain connects TRBV27 to TRBJ1-4; TRBD1 matches 7 bases. Germline assignment: CDR1 MNHEY and CDR2 SMNVEV (reference sequence). The CDR3 runs to 14 residues. The V gene end was trimmed by 5 bases and the J gene end by 7 bases; junction bases not matched to a gene: 7. This CDR3 reads CASSPPGQFEKLFF. As DNA, the CDR3 is TGTGCCAGCAGTCCCCCGGGACAGTTTGAAAAACTGTTTTTT.

This chain links TRBV4-2 with TRBJ2-7, with TRBD2 matching over 7 bases. The CDR3 is 15 residues long. J lost 7 bases, V lost 9 bases, and 18 bases had no gene match. Germline loops: CDR1 LGHNA, CDR2 YNFKEQ. The DNA of the CDR3 is TGTGCCAGTCAACCCTCTGGACTAGATTTGGGTGAGCAGTACTTC. Protein: CASQPSGLDLGEQYF.

The genes are TRBV2 and TRBJ2-1; no reliable D call. With 7 bases removed from V and 0 bases from J, the gap between germline ends came to 7 bases. The CDR3 extends over 13 amino acids. Germline V gene data show CDR1 as SNHLY and CDR2 as FYNNEI. CDR3 in amino acids: CASTSRSYNEQFF. In DNA form, the CDR3 reads TGTGCCAGCACTTCCCGCTCCTACAATGAGCAGTTCTTC.

The J gene is TRBJ2-1, the V gene TRBV7-9, with D possibly matching TRBD2 (5 bases). Trimming took off 5 bases at V and 0 bases at J, with 14 bases between the two ends. From germline, CDR1 is SEHNR and CDR2 FQNEAQ (reference sequence). This CDR3 has 16 amino acids. The CDR3 DNA reads TGTGCCAGCAGCCTCCTGGACTGGAGCTCCTACAATGAGCAGTTCTTC. This codes for CASSLLDWSSYNEQFF.

The J gene is TRBJ2-7, the V gene TRBV18; 11 bases align to TRBD2. CDR1 and CDR2 from the germline V gene are KGHSH and LQKENI. The J segment lost 6 bases and the V segment lost 3 bases, leaving 7 bases of the junction unmatched. The CDR3 sequence is 15 residues long. The CDR3 DNA is TGTGCCAGCTCACCGCCTGAACTAGCGGGAGTCGAGCAGTACTTC. Protein: CASSPPELAGVEQYF.

CDR3 sequence: CASTPSEHEQYF. In DNA form, the CDR3 reads TGTGCCAGCACCCCCAGCGAGCACGAGCAGTACTTC. V is TRBV6-4 and J is TRBJ2-7; D is undetermined. There are 12 residues in the CDR3. The germline V gene encodes CDR1 MRHNA and CDR2 SNTAGT. Trimming removed 7 bases at V and 5 bases at J, with 12 bases between.